Shown below are 21 T cell receptor beta chains from a single sample sequenced in a study of CD8+CD57+ T cells in acquired aplastic anemia. Template material for TCR beta VDJ and CDR3 profiling consisted of genomic DNA. Via MiXCR, TCRdb re-called the reads, giving one row per CDR3 protein. The table has about 150,000 distinct CDR3 sequences, roughly half seen once; the top ten hold 9.5% to 15%. Sequencing involved patients with CD8+CD57+ cell expansion previously shown by flow cytometry. The sequencing sample was made of sorted CD4+, CD8+, or CD8+CD57+ T cells (not recorded which) from PBMCs. The receptors here all came from a human donor with aplastic anemia.

Ten or more counts support this clonotype. The chain has TRBV6-2 or TRBV6-3 and TRBJ2-1; D remains ambiguous. The CDR3 runs to 13 residues. Germline V gives CDR1 MNHEY, CDR2 SVGEGT. V lost 8 bases and J lost 6, with 14 bases in between. The CDR3 is CASCRERLNEQFF. CDR3 in DNA: TGTGCCAGCTGCCGCGAGAGGCTCAATGAGCAGTTCTTC.

This clonotype was recorded at least ten times. V is TRBV19 and J is TRBJ2-7, with 8 bases fitting TRBD1. J was trimmed by 4 bases and V by 8 bases; bases with no gene match: 10. The germline CDR1 and CDR2 sequences are LNHDA and SQIVND (reference sequence). CDR3 size: 14 residues. CDR3 bases: TGTGCCAGTGGCTTGCGGGACAGGAAGTACGAGCAGTACTTC. It codes for CASGLRDRKYEQYF.

This clonotype was observed many times. The genes are TRBV2 and TRBJ2-7; the match to TRBD1 covers 9 bases. The germline V gene has CDR1 SNHLY and CDR2 FYNNEI. V was clipped by 8 bases and J by 2 bases; unmatched bases: 7. CDR3 length: 14 residues. CDR3: CASLGQGEPYEQYF. The CDR3 DNA sequence: TGTGCCAGCTTGGGACAGGGAGAACCCTACGAGCAGTACTTC.

This clonotype was seen repeatedly, ten times or more. V gene TRBV9 combines with J gene TRBJ1-1; possible D gene TRBD1, 5 bases. V was clipped by 7 bases and J by 3 bases, with 10 bases between them. This CDR3 comprises 12 residues. The V gene's germline CDR1 is SGDLS and CDR2 YYNGEE. CDR3 DNA sequence: TGTGCCAGCGGGGGTGGGCACACTGAAGCTTTCTTT. Protein sequence: CASGGGHTEAFF.

The V call is TRBV3-1, the J call TRBJ1-6; the D is unclear. CDR1 is LGHDT and CDR2 is YNNKEL in the germline V gene (reference sequence). V lost 0 bases and J 3 bases, leaving 12 bases between the germline ends. This CDR3 comprises 17 residues. In DNA, the CDR3 is TGTGCCAGCAGCCAAGATTTGTTTACCGTCTATAATTCACCCCTCCACTTT. Its protein product is CASSQDLFTVYNSPLHF.

The gene calls are TRBV11-2 and TRBJ2-1, with D possibly being TRBD2 (6 bases). This CDR3 spans 15 amino acids. Trimming shortened V by 3 bases and J by 3 bases, and 12 bases separated the two germline ends. Germline V gene sequence: CDR1 SGHAT, CDR2 FQNNGV. The CDR3: CASSLSGVRYNEQFF. The CDR3 DNA reads as TGTGCCAGCAGCTTGTCGGGGGTCCGCTACAATGAGCAGTTCTTC.

This clonotype was observed at least ten times. The chain carries TRBV5-4 and TRBJ2-5, with 14 bases matching TRBD2. Trimming at V came to 4 bases and at J to 1 base, leaving 15 bases not matched to a gene. The CDR3 has 20 amino acids. The V gene's germline CDR1 is SGHNT and CDR2 YYREEE (reference sequence). CDR3 nucleotide sequence: TGTGCCAGCAGCGGTCGGGGATCGGGACTAGCGGGGGACCTCCAAGAGACCCAGTACTTC. Amino acid sequence: CASSGRGSGLAGDLQETQYF. Full variable domain (outside the CDR3, taken from reference TRBV5-4 and TRBJ2-5): ETGVTQSPTHLIKTRGQQVTLRCSSQSGHNTVSWYQQALGQGPQFIFQYYREEENGRGNFPPRFSGLQFPNYSSELNVNALELDDSALYLCASSGRGSGLAGDLQETQYFGPGTRLLVL.

This clonotype showed up many times. The V and J genes are TRBV7-9 and TRBJ2-5; a weak D match, TRBD1 (6 bases). V lost 6 bases and J 4 bases, leaving 15 bases between the germline ends. This CDR3 is built from 14 residues. Germline V gene data show CDR1 as SEHNR and CDR2 as FQNEAQ (reference sequence). CDR3 amino acids: CASSDGTGRETQYF. Written as DNA, the CDR3 is TGTGCCAGCAGTGATGGAACAGGGCGAGAGACCCAGTACTTC.

Here the CDR3 reads CASSVSTGTPNYEQYF. The CDR3 DNA follows: TGTGCCAGCAGCGTCAGTACCGGGACTCCTAATTACGAGCAGTACTTC. The chain combines TRBV11-2 with TRBJ2-7; D possibly corresponds to TRBD2 (6 bases). The V end lost 5 bases, the J end lost 4 bases, and 21 bases lay between the germline ends. Germline-derived CDR1 and CDR2 are SGHAT and FQNNGV. This CDR3 contains 16 residues.

This clonotype was seen a few times. V usage is TRBV29-1 and J usage is TRBJ2-7, with 9 bases lining up with TRBD1. CDR1 is SQVTM and CDR2 is ANQGSEA in the germline V gene. V shed 4 bases, J shed 0 bases, and the junction held 4 bases outside the gene matches. The CDR3 extends over 14 amino acids. CDR3 nucleotides: TGCAGCGTTGGGGGGACAGGGAACTCCTACGAGCAGTACTTC. Amino acids: CSVGGTGNSYEQYF.

The V call is TRBV6-5, the J call TRBJ2-5; either TRBD1 or TRBD2 may supply D (6 bases each). V was clipped by 2 bases and J by 9 bases, with 13 bases between them. CDR3 length: 13 amino acids. Germline V gene lookup returns CDR1 MNHEY and CDR2 SVGAGI. DNA of the CDR3: TGTGCCAGCAGTTACGGAGAGGGGGAGGCCCAGTACTTC. Amino acid sequence: CASSYGEGEAQYF.

Concerning this clonotype itself: Possible read error: a much larger clone is one base away. The chain carries TRBV4-3 and TRBJ1-1, with a possible D match to TRBD1 (5 bases). V shed 0 bases and J shed 3 bases, with 11 bases lying between them. This CDR3 contains 15 residues. Per the germline V gene, CDR1 is LGHNA and CDR2 is YSLEER. The CDR3: CASSQDLEGYTEAFF. The CDR3 DNA sequence: TGCGCCAGCAGCCAAGATCTGGAGGGGTACACTGAAGCTTTCTTT.

J is TRBJ1-2 and V is TRBV2, with D perhaps matching TRBD1 (5 bases). Germline V CDR1 and CDR2: SNHLY, FYNNEI. Trimming took off 2 bases at V and 4 bases at J, with 11 bases between the two ends. The CDR3 extends over 14 amino acids. The CDR3 nucleotides are TGTGCCAGCAGTGAATTCCAGGGCCTCTATGGCTACACCTTC. Its translation: CASSEFQGLYGYTF. Full variable domain (rest looked up from reference TRBV2 and TRBJ1-2): EPEVTQTPSHQVTQMGQEVILRCVPISNHLYFYWYRQILGQKVEFLVSFYNNEISEKSEIFDDQFSVERPDGSNFTLKIRSTKLEDSAMYFCASSEFQGLYGYTFGSGTRLTVV.

The J gene is TRBJ2-3, the V gene TRBV7-9; a weak D match, TRBD1 (5 bases). Germline CDR1 SEHNR, CDR2 FQNEAQ (reference sequence). The CDR3 covers 15 residues. Trimming removed 2 bases from V and 4 bases from J, with 13 bases in between. The CDR3 protein is CASSLSSRVSDTQYF. The CDR3 nucleotides are TGTGCCAGCAGCTTAAGTAGCAGGGTCTCAGATACGCAGTATTTT.

The rearrangement links TRBV2 to TRBJ2-2; no firm D call. V gave up 2 bases and J gave up 1 base, with 5 bases separating them. The V gene's germline CDR1 is SNHLY and CDR2 FYNNEI. The CDR3 runs 14 residues. Here the CDR3 DNA reads TGTGCCAGCAGTGAAACCATGAACACCGGGGAGCTGTTTTTT. Residues: CASSETMNTGELFF.

This clonotype was detected many times. The CDR3 sequence is CASSEGWTGLGYGYTF. In DNA form, the CDR3 reads TGTGCCAGCAGTGAAGGGTGGACAGGGCTGGGCTATGGCTACACCTTC. This sequence joins TRBV6-1 and TRBJ1-2; 8 nucleotides agree with TRBD1. Germline V gene sequence: CDR1 MNHNS, CDR2 SASEGT. The CDR3 extends over 16 amino acids. V was pared by 1 base and J by 4 bases, with 8 bases of the junction left unmatched.

This chain links TRBV12-3 or TRBV12-4 with TRBJ1-2, with 9 bases identical to TRBD1. V trimming: 5 bases; J trimming: 6 bases; junction bases outside the gene matches: 4. CDR3 length: 13 residues. The chain's CDR3 is CASSQGQGNGYTF. The CDR3 coding sequence is TGTGCCAGCAGTCAAGGACAGGGGAATGGCTACACCTTC.

The table lists this clonotype with many counts. The chain combines TRBV11-2 with TRBJ2-1, with 7 nucleotides matching TRBD1. Per the germline V gene, CDR1 is SGHAT and CDR2 is FQNNGV. J was trimmed by 4 bases and V by 0 bases; bases with no gene match: 12. This CDR3 region has 18 residues. The CDR3 bases are TGTGCCAGCAGCTTAGATGTGGGTGGGGGACAGCTATACAATGAGCAGTTCTTC. Protein product: CASSLDVGGGQLYNEQFF.

V gene TRBV19 combines with J gene TRBJ1-2, with D maybe TRBD1 (5 bases). Trimming pared 5 bases from V and 14 bases from J, leaving 24 bases between. The CDR3 runs to 14 residues. Germline V gives CDR1 LNHDA, CDR2 SQIVND (reference sequence). DNA for the CDR3: TGTGCCAGTAGTGCAACGGGCGGGGGTGGTGACTATACCTTC. Amino acids: CASSATGGGGDYTF. Looking up the rest from reference TRBV19 and TRBJ1-2 gives the full variable domain: DGGITQSPKYLFRKEGQNVTLSCEQNLNHDAMYWYRQDPGQGLRLIYYSQIVNDFQKGDIAEGYSVSREKKESFPLTVTSAQKNPTAFYLCASSATGGGGDYTFGSGTRLTVV.

The rearrangement uses TRBV20-1 and TRBJ2-7; maybe TRBD2 (7 bases). With 0 bases removed from V and 5 bases from J, the gap between germline ends came to 17 bases. The germline V gene encodes CDR1 DFQATT and CDR2 SNEGSKA (reference sequence). This CDR3 contains 15 residues. As DNA, the CDR3 is TGCAGTGCTAGAGACAGCCGGGGGGCCGGGGACGAGCAGTACTTC. Its protein product is CSARDSRGAGDEQYF.

This rearrangement joins TRBV27 to TRBJ2-3; tentative D call: TRBD2 (6 bases). The CDR3 length is 16 residues. Germline V CDR1 and CDR2: MNHEY, SMNVEV (reference sequence). V was pared by 3 bases and J by 2 bases, with 15 bases between. The CDR3 sequence: CASSFLLGGTTDTQYF. The DNA for the CDR3 is TGTGCCAGCAGTTTCCTTCTTGGGGGGACCACAGATACGCAGTATTTT.